This T cell receptor beta chain came from a study of blood T cell repertoires in COVID-19. Turning to the study itself: Sites across the United States, Italy and Spain contributed samples from acute and convalescent COVID-19. PBMCs, B-cell-depleted T cells, or T cells were the source of the cDNA or gDNA that made up the material.

This CDR3 has 15 residues. The junction had 7 bases not matched to a gene; V was cut back by 6 bases and J by 1 base. Germline CDR1 reads MNHEY; CDR2 reads SVGAGI. Clones were sequenced by immunoSEQ multiplex PCR, and TCRdb holds only the in-frame ones, with some missing. The sample carries roughly 20,000 clones, more than 70% recorded once. The TCR was taken from a man aged 40-49 years with active COVID-19. The V call is TRBV6-5, the J call TRBJ2-3; 7 positions agree with TRBD2. Sequenced: peripheral blood. The DNA for the CDR3 is TGTGCCAGCAGCCCCCTGGGACTACGCACAGATACGCAGTATTTT. Translated, it gives CASSPLGLRTDTQYF.